The T cell receptor (beta chain) described here comes from a study of T cells in localized non-small cell lung cancer. Whole-study findings and limits: Investigators sequenced only a single tumor region, leaving heterogeneity possible. Higher blood T cell density tracked longer overall survival.

Germline trimming cut 4 bases from V and 3 bases from J; bases unmatched to any gene: 3. The CDR3 extends over 14 amino acids. Germline CDR1 is SGHAT and CDR2 is FQDESV (reference sequence). This clone occurred once. The target antigen is unknown. Profiling relied on immunoSEQ multiplex PCR, and the TCRdb table lists in-frame clones only, not all of them. The sample gives 30,000 to 35,000 clones, about 92% of which show up once; 7% to 9% is in the top ten. Sequences were derived from peripheral blood, sampled before any cancer treatment. The J gene is TRBJ2-1, the V gene TRBV11-1; 7 nucleotides line up with TRBD1. The TCR sequence derives from a female donor older than 55 with stage I lung adenocarcinoma. CDR3 amino acids: CASSYRGYYNEQFF. In DNA form, the CDR3 reads TGTGCCAGCAGCTACAGGGGATACTACAATGAGCAGTTCTTC.